This T cell receptor beta chain was captured by sequencing in a study of blood T cell repertoires in COVID-19. Original data processing: The authors estimated nucleated cell counts from reference gene primer amplification. Here immunoSEQ multiplex PCR was the method, and the copy in TCRdb shows in-frame clones only, minus some. V and J calls and clone size come straight from that table; D and trimming were deduced from the DNA. Counted here are 200,000 to 300,000 clones, more than 80% occurring once; the ten biggest clones make up 7.5%. The V segment lost 5 bases and the J segment 10 bases; nucleotides outside the gene matches: 17. The CDR3 is 16 residues long. Germline V gives CDR1 SGHTA, CDR2 FQGTGA.

This receptor was taken from an elderly woman with COVID-19, enrolled during active disease. Sequenced: peripheral blood. V is TRBV7-3 and J is TRBJ2-1; 7 bases map to TRBD1. As DNA, the CDR3 is TGTGCCAGCAGCCCAGGGGCGGACAGGCCTCTAGTGGAGCAGTTCTTC. It specifies CASSPGADRPLVEQFF.